This is a list of T cell receptor beta chains from one sample in a study of graft-versus-host responses after intestinal transplantation. Data came from immunoSEQ multiplex PCR; TCRdb stores just in-frame clones and leaves some out. The repertoire holds roughly 110,000 clones, about 87% seen once, with about 0.75% in the top ten. No antigen is known for these receptors. Sequencing used unstimulated CD4+ T cells sorted from spleen or lymph node cells, obtained before transplant. The receptors stem from a human donor who was the organ donor for an intestinal transplant. CDR3s include the opening cysteine and the closing phenylalanine or tryptophan. D genes are given only for firm matches. The size of a clone is reported for some rows only, either as once, few or many, or as a class for expanded clones.

14	TRBV5-1	TRBJ2-5	.	.	TGCGCCAGCAGCTTGTCGAGGGCAGAAGAGACCCAGTACTTC	CASSLSRAEETQYF
16	TRBV5-1	TRBJ2-7	few	TRBD2	TGCGCCAGCAGCTTGGCCGGTCTAGCGGGCACCTACGAGCAGTACTTC	CASSLAGLAGTYEQYF
15	TRBV9	TRBJ2-2	.	TRBD1	TGTGCCAGCAGCAACCGACAGGGGGTCGTCGGGGAGCTGTTTTTT	CASSNRQGVVGELFF
15	TRBV2	TRBJ2-4	once	TRBD1	TGTGCCAGCAGGCCGGGACAGGGGCGTACGGACATTCAGTACTTC	CASRPGQGRTDIQYF
16	TRBV15	TRBJ1-5	.	.	TGTGCCACCAGCAGGAAACAGGGCCTTAGCAATCAGCCCCAGCATTTT	CATSRKQGLSNQPQHF
14	TRBV19	TRBJ2-3	.	.	TGTGCCAGTAGTATAGCGGGGGGCACAGATACGCAGTATTTT	CASSIAGGTDTQYF
16	TRBV7-9	TRBJ1-5	.	.	TGTGCCAGCAGCTTAGCGCTTGGGGATAGTTGGCAGCCCCAGCATTTT	CASSLALGDSWQPQHF
12	TRBV6-1	TRBJ1-1	.	.	TGTGCCAGCAGTGACGGGGGGCGGAGGGCTTTCTTT	CASSDGGRRAFF
13	TRBV7-3	TRBJ2-1	.	TRBD2	TGTGCCAGCAGCTCCGGGACTAACTATGAGCAGTTCTTC	CASSSGTNYEQFF
15	TRBV7-2	TRBJ1-1	.	TRBD1	TGTGCCAGCAGCCCCGGACAGGGGGTGAACACTGAAGCTTTCTTT	CASSPGQGVNTEAFF
15	TRBV9	TRBJ2-1	.	TRBD2	TGTGCCAGCAGCCCGGGGAGGGGCTCCTACAATGAGCAGTTCTTC	CASSPGRGSYNEQFF
15	TRBV6-5	TRBJ1-3	.	.	TGTGCCAGCAGTTACTCCCTGAGCTCTGGAAACACCATATATTTT	CASSYSLSSGNTIYF
15	TRBV9	TRBJ1-5	.	TRBD1	TGTGCCAGCAGCGTAGCAGGGGGCAGCAATCAGCCCCAGCATTTT	CASSVAGGSNQPQHF
13	TRBV10-3	TRBJ2-3	.	.	TGTGCCATTGGGAGGGGGGAGAAAGATACGCAGTATTTT	CAIGRGEKDTQYF
15	TRBV6-1	TRBJ1-4	.	.	TGTGCCAGCAGCGAAGACAGCGCTCCGAATGAAAAACTGTTTTTT	CASSEDSAPNEKLFF
15	TRBV4-1	TRBJ1-2	.	TRBD1	TGCGCCAGCAGCCACGGACAGGGGGCCAACTATGGCTACACCTTC	CASSHGQGANYGYTF
14	TRBV5-1	TRBJ2-5	.	.	TGCGCCAGCAGCTTGGACACGGGGCGAGAGACCCAGTACTTC	CASSLDTGRETQYF
16	TRBV27	TRBJ2-3	.	TRBD1	TGTGCCAGCACCAATCGACCCGGGACAGGGTTGGATACGCAGTATTTT	CASTNRPGTGLDTQYF
15	TRBV10-1	TRBJ2-1	.	.	TGCGCCAGCAGTGACCCAGGCAGCTCCTACAATGAGCAGTTCTTC	CASSDPGSSYNEQFF
14	TRBV9	TRBJ2-7	.	TRBD2	TGTGCCAGCAGCGGACTAGCGAGCTCCTACGAGCAGTACTTC	CASSGLASSYEQYF
16	TRBV11-2	TRBJ2-3	few	TRBD2	TGTGCCAGCAGCTTAGTAGCGCGGGGGGGCACAGATACGCAGTATTTT	CASSLVARGGTDTQYF
15	TRBV7-3	TRBJ2-2	.	.	TGTGCCAGCAGCTTAAGTGAGGGCCGGACCGGGGAGCTGTTTTTT	CASSLSEGRTGELFF
14	TRBV5-1	TRBJ2-5	.	.	TGCGCCAGCAGCTCAGGGGGGATCCAAGAGACCCAGTACTTC	CASSSGGIQETQYF
13	TRBV5-4	TRBJ1-4	few	.	TGTGCCAGCAGCTTGGGACAGAGGGAAAAACTGTTTTTT	CASSLGQREKLFF
16	TRBV11-1	TRBJ2-1	.	.	TGTGCCAGCAGCCTCCGAGGCAGGCTAGCCAACAATGAGCAGTTCTTC	CASSLRGRLANNEQFF
13	TRBV7-9	TRBJ1-4	.	.	TGTGCCAGCAGTCAAAGTGGGGATGAAAAACTGTTTTTT	CASSQSGDEKLFF
11	TRBV6-1	TRBJ1-1	.	.	TGTGCCAGCAGGGAGGTTGGGGCGGCTTTCTTT	CASREVGAAFF
16	TRBV5-1	TRBJ2-3	.	TRBD1	TGCGCCAGCAGCTACTATTGGACAGGGGGCACAGATACGCAGTATTTT	CASSYYWTGGTDTQYF
15	TRBV4-1	TRBJ1-6	.	TRBD1	TGCGCCAGCAGCCTCGGACAGGTCAATCATTCACCCCTCCACTTT	CASSLGQVNHSPLHF
15	TRBV4-2	TRBJ2-2	.	.	TGTGCCAGCAGCCAAGGAGTGGTTAACACCGGGGAGCTGTTTTTT	CASSQGVVNTGELFF
14	TRBV27	TRBJ2-2	.	.	TGTGCCAGCAATATCAACAGGGTCTCCGGGGAGCTGTTTTTT	CASNINRVSGELFF